Listed below are T cell receptor beta chains from one sample, sequenced in a study of Graves' ophthalmopathy and Graves' hyperthyroidism. TCRdb itself ran the multiplex PCR reads through MiXCR, one entry per CDR3 protein. The sample has some 520,000 distinct CDR3 sequences; approximately 15% are singletons. The sample taken for sequencing was blood. The receptors shown here come from a woman under 40 with Graves' ophthalmopathy. The CDR3 runs from the conserved cysteine through the conserved F or W. A D gene is named only where the DNA matches it firmly. Rows give clone size only sometimes, using once, few, many, or a class for an expanded clone.

TRBV12-3/TRBV12-4	TRBD2	many	TRBJ2-7	CASSPSGTSSYEQYF	TGTGCCAGCAGTCCCTCCGGGACTAGCTCCTACGAGCAGTACTTC
TRBV12-3/TRBV12-4	-	few	TRBJ1-5	CASSKAQGYGNQPQHF	TGTGCCAGCAGTAAAGCCCAGGGTTACGGCAATCAGCCCCAGCATTTT
TRBV6-1	-	-	TRBJ2-2	CASSRSLNTGELFF	TGTGCCAGCAGTCGAAGCCTGAACACCGGGGAGCTGTTTTTT
TRBV15	-	many	TRBJ2-4	CATSREGAKAKNIQYF	TGTGCCACCAGCAGAGAGGGGGCGAAGGCCAAAAACATTCAGTACTTC
TRBV6-1	-	many	TRBJ1-1	CASSEARPEAFF	TGTGCCAGCAGTGAAGCACGGCCCGAAGCTTTCTTT
TRBV20-1	-	many	TRBJ2-7	CSTPASDTWEQYF	TGCAGCACTCCCGCTAGCGATACTTGGGAGCAGTACTTC
TRBV4-2	-	many	TRBJ2-7	CASSRTKDGSSYEQYF	TGTGCCAGCAGCCGAACCAAGGACGGAAGCTCCTACGAGCAGTACTTC
TRBV6-1	-	many	TRBJ1-1	CASSEQTWNTEAFF	TGTGCCAGCAGTGAGCAAACCTGGAACACTGAAGCTTTCTTT
TRBV6-5	-	many	TRBJ2-7	CASSYEGGRTSPRYF	TGTGCCAGCAGTTATGAGGGGGGCAGGACTAGTCCGAGGTACTTC
TRBV7-2	TRBD1	-	TRBJ1-2	CASKHRGLYGYTF	TGTGCCAGCAAGCACAGGGGGCTCTATGGCTACACCTTC
TRBV27	-	many	TRBJ1-1	CASSWDANTEAFF	TGTGCCAGCTCGTGGGACGCGAACACTGAAGCTTTCTTT
TRBV5-1	-	many	TRBJ2-7	CASSAGPYEQYF	TGCGCCAGCAGCGCGGGACCCTACGAGCAGTACTTC
TRBV12-3/TRBV12-4	TRBD1	many	TRBJ1-6	CASSPTGDSNSPLHF	TGTGCCAGCAGCCCTACAGGGGACTCAAATTCACCCCTCCACTTT
TRBV10-1	-	-	TRBJ2-5	CASSESERSETQYF	TGCGCCAGCAGTGAGTCCGAGCGATCCGAGACCCAGTACTTC
TRBV6-2/TRBV6-3	-	many	TRBJ2-7	CASSLEGWIHEQYF	TGTGCCAGCAGTTTGGAGGGGTGGATCCACGAGCAGTACTTC
TRBV27	TRBD1	many	TRBJ1-1	CASSSDRGTEAFF	TGTGCCAGCAGTTCGGACAGGGGCACTGAAGCTTTCTTT
TRBV11-2	-	-	TRBJ1-1	CASSPRTLGESFF	TGTGCCAGCAGCCCTCGGACCCTCGGGGAATCTTTCTTT